This TCR beta chain originates from a study of T cells in Graves' hyperthyroidism and ophthalmopathy. This clonotype has a count of ten or more. It was RNA transcripts that yielded the amplified TCR beta CDR3 regions. Researchers ran a first-round RT-PCR on the TCR CDR3 using the HTBI primer set. TCRdb recomputed calls from the multiplex PCR reads with MiXCR, one row per CDR3 protein. The sample yields some 570,000 distinct CDR3 sequences, roughly a sixth seen once. The TCR comes from a woman in her late teens or twenties with Graves' ophthalmopathy. Material for sequencing was blood.

The CDR3 spells CSARVDSGSETQYF. CDR3 coding DNA: TGCAGTGCTAGAGTCGACAGCGGGAGCGAGACCCAGTACTTC. V and J are TRBV20-1 and TRBJ2-5; 8 bases align to TRBD2. The length of the CDR3 is 14 residues. The ends lost 1 base at V and 5 bases at J; junction bases unmatched: 6. Germline V gene sequence: CDR1 DFQATT, CDR2 SNEGSKA (reference sequence).